The source of this T cell receptor beta chain is a study of blood T cells in healthy people across ages. This clonotype was observed a handful of times. The target antigen is unknown. Germline values: CDR1 SGHAT, CDR2 FQNNGV. The J segment lost 9 bases and the V segment lost 5 bases, leaving 7 bases of the junction unmatched. There are 15 residues in the CDR3. Study observations and caveats: Using unsorted PBMCs precluded a conclusive naive versus antigen-experienced comparison. Samples with more naive T cells showed higher observed beta diversity.

Combining a sample-barcoded 5' primer with a J-beta primer mix, a second PCR ran for about 7 to 11 cycles. TCRdb re-analysed the 5' RACE reads in MiXCR, keeping a single row per CDR3 protein. The sample consists of some 1.5 million distinct CDR3 sequences, approximately 28% of them appearing once. The donors, all healthy, were Caucasians living in Russia, aged about 6 to 90. The TCR was taken from a woman aged 25-40 years in good health. What was sequenced was blood. This sequence joins TRBV11-2 and TRBJ2-1, with 13 bases fitting TRBD2. DNA of the CDR3: TGTGCCAGCAGCGCATCACTAGCGGGAGGGGGTGAGCAGTTCTTC. This gives the protein CASSASLAGGGEQFF.